This T cell receptor (beta chain) is from a study of T cell changes during pregnancy in multiple sclerosis. V shed 3 bases and J 6 bases; nucleotides not matched to a gene: 5. The CDR3 totals 15 residues. Germline V lookup: CDR1 KGHSH, CDR2 LQKENI. Here immunoSEQ multiplex PCR was the method, and the copy in TCRdb shows in-frame clones only, minus some. The repertoire has some 85,000 clones, just over 90% of them found once; the top ten carry 0.65% to 0.75%. V is TRBV18 and J is TRBJ2-1; 10 positions agree with TRBD2. The source material was peripheral blood, sampled in the second trimester of pregnancy. This receptor was identified in a female donor in good health, enrolled as a control in a pregnancy study. The DNA of the CDR3 is TGTGCCAGCTCACCTTGGACTAGCGGTCCCAATGAGCAGTTCTTC. This sequence encodes CASSPWTSGPNEQFF. Using reference TRBV18 and TRBJ2-1 for the parts outside the CDR3, the full variable domain is NAGVMQNPRHLVRRRGQEARLRCSPMKGHSHVYWYRQLPEEGLKFMVYLQKENIIDESGMPKERFSAEFPKEGPSILRIQQVVRGDSAAYFCASSPWTSGPNEQFFGPGTRLTVL.